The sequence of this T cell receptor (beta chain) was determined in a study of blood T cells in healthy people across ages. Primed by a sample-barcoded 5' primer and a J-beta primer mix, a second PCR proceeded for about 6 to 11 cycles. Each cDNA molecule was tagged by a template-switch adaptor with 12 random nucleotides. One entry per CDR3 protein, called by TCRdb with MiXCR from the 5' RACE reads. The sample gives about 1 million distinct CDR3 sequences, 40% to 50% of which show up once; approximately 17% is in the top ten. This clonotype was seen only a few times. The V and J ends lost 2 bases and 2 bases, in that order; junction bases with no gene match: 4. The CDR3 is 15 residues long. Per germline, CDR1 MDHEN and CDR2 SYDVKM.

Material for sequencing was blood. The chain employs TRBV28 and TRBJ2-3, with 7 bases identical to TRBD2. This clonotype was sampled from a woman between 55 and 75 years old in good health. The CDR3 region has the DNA TGTGCCAGCAGTTTACGGGACTACCTCACAGATACGCAGTATTTT. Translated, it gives CASSLRDYLTDTQYF.